These T cell receptor beta chains were read from a single sample in a study of T-cell reconstitution after alpha-beta-depleted transplantation in children. TCRdb re-derived calls from the PCR reads in MiXCR, one entry per CDR3 protein. The profile shows some 300,000 distinct CDR3 sequences, about a tenth of them singletons. The specimen comprised PBMCs, sampled before TCRalphabeta/CD19-depleted stem cell transplant. Receptors originate from a boy under two years old with acute myeloid leukemia, due to receive a stem cell transplant. Both conserved end residues are part of each CDR3. The D gene is left open where the match is weak. The listing skips clone size in some rows; elsewhere it reads once, few, many or a size class.

clone_size	j_call	v_call	d_call	cdr3_nt	cdr3_aa
many	TRBJ1-5	TRBV12-3/TRBV12-4	TRBD1	TGTGCCAGCAGCCGGGACAGCCTTAGCAATCAGCCCCAGCATTTT	CASSRDSLSNQPQHF
many	TRBJ1-2	TRBV28	NA	TGTGCCAGCAGAGTTTCCGGGCTTCTCTATGGCTACACCTTC	CASRVSGLLYGYTF
many	TRBJ2-1	TRBV12-3/TRBV12-4	NA	TGTGCCAGCAGTTCAGAACTAGGTTCCAATGAGCAGTTCTTC	CASSSELGSNEQFF
NA	TRBJ2-7	TRBV6-5	TRBD1	TGTGCCAGCAGTAGCTCGGACAGGGTCGGTTACGAGCAGTACTTC	CASSSSDRVGYEQYF
many	TRBJ2-5	TRBV27	NA	TGTGCCAGCAGTTTAGATCCAGGGATAGAGACCCAGTACTTC	CASSLDPGIETQYF
many	TRBJ2-1	TRBV28	TRBD2	TGTGCCAGCAGTTTATACTCCCTAGCGGGGAGATACAATGAGCAGTTCTTC	CASSLYSLAGRYNEQFF
few	TRBJ2-2	TRBV12-3/TRBV12-4	NA	TGTGCCAGCAGCCGACAGTACACCGGGGAGCTGTTTTTT	CASSRQYTGELFF
many	TRBJ2-5	TRBV3-1	TRBD2	TGTGCCAGCAGCCAATCCAATAGCGGGGGGCAAACGCACCAAGAGACCCAGTACTTC	CASSQSNSGGQTHQETQYF
many	TRBJ2-1	TRBV12-3/TRBV12-4	NA	TGTGCCAGCAGTTCCTGGGTCTCTAACAATGAGCAGTTCTTC	CASSSWVSNNEQFF
many	TRBJ2-7	TRBV12-3/TRBV12-4	NA	TGTGCCAGCAGTTTGGGGGTTGTCCTCGGGGACTACGAGCAGTACTTC	CASSLGVVLGDYEQYF
few	TRBJ1-1	TRBV20-1	NA	TGCAGTGCTAGAGGGGATTGGGTAGATGAAGCTTTCTTT	CSARGDWVDEAFF
NA	TRBJ2-7	TRBV5-1	NA	TGCGCCAGCAGCTTTAGATCGGTGGCCTACGAGCAGTACTTC	CASSFRSVAYEQYF
many	TRBJ1-2	TRBV15	NA	TGTGCCACCAGCAGAGATCGACTCTATGGCTACACCTTC	CATSRDRLYGYTF
many	TRBJ2-3	TRBV10-3	NA	TGTGCCATCAGTGAAATTGGCGGGGCGGCAGATACGCAGTATTTT	CAISEIGGAADTQYF
few	TRBJ2-2	TRBV7-9	NA	TGTGCCAGCAGCTTAGAATCGAACTGGGGTGAGGCCGGGGAGCTGTTTTTT	CASSLESNWGEAGELFF
many	TRBJ2-3	TRBV28	TRBD2	TGTGCCAGCAGTTTAAGAAGCGGGGGGCAAGATACGCAGTATTTT	CASSLRSGGQDTQYF
NA	TRBJ2-4	TRBV4-1	NA	TGCGCCAGCAGCCAAGACGGCAGGGGTGGGACCAAAAACATTCAGTACTTC	CASSQDGRGGTKNIQYF
many	TRBJ2-1	TRBV19	TRBD1	TGTGCCAGTAGTGTCAACCACAGGGGGCCCTCCTACAATGAGCAGTTCTTC	CASSVNHRGPSYNEQFF
many	TRBJ2-5	TRBV29-1	TRBD2	TGCAGCGTCCCCGGACTAGCGCAAGAGACCCAGTACTTC	CSVPGLAQETQYF
many	TRBJ2-7	TRBV7-6	NA	TGTGCCAGCAGCGCGCAGGACGAGCAGTACTTC	CASSAQDEQYF
once	TRBJ2-5	TRBV29-1	TRBD1	TGCAGCGTTGACCAATCTCCGGGACAGGGCCAAGAGACCCAGTACTTC	CSVDQSPGQGQETQYF
many	TRBJ1-1	TRBV5-6	NA	TGTGCCAGCAGCCTGCTACAGGGAAGGGGGAACACTGAAGCTTTCTTT	CASSLLQGRGNTEAFF
NA	TRBJ2-1	TRBV20-1	NA	TGCAGTGCTAGAGATCGGACCACCAGCTCCTACAATGAGCAGTTCTTC	CSARDRTTSSYNEQFF
NA	TRBJ2-1	TRBV7-3	NA	TGTGCCAGCAGCTTAAGGGGACACCTGGGGGATGGGCAGTTCTTC	CASSLRGHLGDGQFF
few	TRBJ1-5	TRBV18	NA	TGTGCCAGCTCACGTATCGGGAATTTAGGCAATCAGCCCCAGCATTTT	CASSRIGNLGNQPQHF
many	TRBJ1-4	TRBV7-2	NA	TGTGCCAGCAGTCCCCGCCCGGGACAAAGGGAAAAACTGTTTTTT	CASSPRPGQREKLFF
few	TRBJ2-1	TRBV28	TRBD2	TGTGCCAGCAGTTTCGGGAGGGGTAATGAGCAGTTCTTC	CASSFGRGNEQFF
few	TRBJ2-7	TRBV28	NA	TGTGCCAGCAGGAGAACAGGGTCCTACGAGCAGTACTTC	CASRRTGSYEQYF
many	TRBJ2-1	TRBV7-3	NA	TGTGCCAGCAGCTTAACTGCTCCTATCCATGAGCAGTTCTTC	CASSLTAPIHEQFF
many	TRBJ2-7	TRBV20-1	TRBD2	TGCAGTGCTTCGGTCCTAGCGGGAGACGAGCAGTACTTC	CSASVLAGDEQYF
many	TRBJ1-6	TRBV7-9	TRBD1	TGTGCCAGCAGCTCCCTAGGACAGGGGACTAATTCACCCCTCCACTTT	CASSSLGQGTNSPLHF
many	TRBJ1-6	TRBV6-5	NA	TGTGCCAGCAGTTACAGGGGTAATTCACCCCTCCACTTT	CASSYRGNSPLHF
few	TRBJ2-5	TRBV19	NA	TGTGCCAGTAGCCGCCCGGGTTCGGAGACCCAGTACTTC	CASSRPGSETQYF
few	TRBJ2-4	TRBV21-1	NA	NA	CASSKAPHPAVTLWGQGAKNIQYF
many	TRBJ2-3	TRBV12-3/TRBV12-4	NA	TGTGCCAGCAGTTTCATGGTACGCACAGATACGCAGTATTTT	CASSFMVRTDTQYF
many	TRBJ2-3	TRBV4-2	NA	TGTGCCAGCAGCCAAGCGGGGGCGCGGGGAGATACGCAGTATTTT	CASSQAGARGDTQYF
many	TRBJ2-5	TRBV9	NA	TGTGCCAGCAGCGTTGGTAGCGCAGAGACCCAGTACTTC	CASSVGSAETQYF
many	TRBJ2-2	TRBV2	TRBD1	TGTGCCAGCAGTGCCGGGACAGCGAACACCGGGGAGCTGTTTTTT	CASSAGTANTGELFF
NA	TRBJ2-1	TRBV6-2/TRBV6-3	NA	TGTGCCAGCACCATTTACACTAGCTCCTACAATGAGCAGTTCTTC	CASTIYTSSYNEQFF
NA	TRBJ2-1	TRBV30	NA	TGTGCCTGGAGTGTAGGGCAGGGGAAGTACAATGAGCAGTTCTTC	CAWSVGQGKYNEQFF
NA	TRBJ1-2	TRBV19	NA	TGTGCCAGTAGTATCGGCGGACACGGCTATGGCTACACCTTC	CASSIGGHGYGYTF
many	TRBJ1-2	TRBV5-1	NA	TGCGCCAGCAGCTTGGAGAGGTACTATGGCTACACCTTC	CASSLERYYGYTF
many	TRBJ1-5	TRBV28	NA	TGTGCCAGCAGTTTATGGGGAAATCAGCCCCAGCATTTT	CASSLWGNQPQHF
many	TRBJ2-1	TRBV9	TRBD2	TGTGCCAGCAGCGTAGAGGGACTAGGGTCGGGAGATGAGCAGTTCTTC	CASSVEGLGSGDEQFF
many	TRBJ2-6	TRBV11-1	TRBD2	TGTGCCAGCAGCTCACCGGGGGGGGCCCTGATGGGGGCCAACGTCCTGACTTTC	CASSSPGGALMGANVLTF
many	TRBJ2-2	TRBV6-2/TRBV6-3	TRBD2	TGTGCCAGCAAACCGCGGACTAGCGGGAACACCGGGGAGCTGTTTTTT	CASKPRTSGNTGELFF